The 32 T cell receptor beta chains reported below all come from one sample, sequenced in a study of CD8 T cells in Susac syndrome. Reverse transcription of 0.5 to 1 ug RNA used random hexamers. TCRdb re-called the immunoSEQ multiplex PCR reads through MiXCR, storing one row per CDR3 protein. In the table there are a few hundred thousand distinct CDR3 sequences, approximately 94% of which are singletons. Sequencing input: CD4+ T cells from PBMCs. These receptors all come from a human donor with Susac syndrome.

This chain connects TRBV6-5 to TRBJ2-6; D gene ambiguous. CDR1 is MNHEY and CDR2 is SVGAGI in the germline V gene. Deletions cut 9 bases from V and 1 base from J, with 10 bases between. This CDR3 has 14 residues. The CDR3 sequence: CARKTKSGANVLTF. In DNA, the CDR3 is TGTGCCAGAAAGACCAAATCTGGGGCCAACGTCCTGACTTTC.

J is TRBJ2-7 and V is TRBV7-2; 9 bases are a match to TRBD1. Trimming cost V 2 bases and J 6 bases; bases outside gene matches: 8. The germline gives CDR1 SGHTA, CDR2 FQGNSA. The CDR3 runs to 15 residues. In DNA form, the CDR3 reads TGTGCCAGCAGCTTATCGCCGGGACAGGGCCTCGAGCAGTACTTC. It yields the protein CASSLSPGQGLEQYF.

The chain couples TRBV20-1 to TRBJ1-3; perhaps TRBD1 as D (5 bases). The CDR3 runs 12 residues. V dropped 7 bases and J dropped 0 bases, with 7 bases sitting between them. Germline assignment: CDR1 DFQATT and CDR2 SNEGSKA (reference sequence). The CDR3 DNA reads as TGCAGTGTGGGGACCTCTGGAAACACCATATATTTT. It translates to CSVGTSGNTIYF.

The chain employs TRBV6-2 or TRBV6-3 and TRBJ2-7, with 7 bases identical to TRBD2. Looked up from germline, CDR1 is MNHEY and CDR2 is SVGEGT. This CDR3 contains 14 residues. With V trimmed by 6 bases and J by 4 bases, 9 bases remained unmatched. The CDR3 spells CASSQNRGGYEQYF. DNA of the CDR3: TGTGCCAGCAGCCAGAACCGCGGGGGTTACGAGCAGTACTTC.

The chain employs TRBV30 and TRBJ2-7; 8 nucleotides align to TRBD1. The germline V gene has CDR1 GTSNPN and CDR2 SVGIG (reference sequence). The CDR3 covers 14 residues. The trim removed 5 bases at V and 5 bases at J, leaving 11 bases unmatched. The CDR3 coding sequence is TGTGCCTGGCGACAGGGGCTACCTACCCACGAGCAGTACTTC. Its translation: CAWRQGLPTHEQYF. Full variable domain (rest looked up from reference TRBV30 and TRBJ2-7): SQTIHQWPATLVQPVGSPLSLECTVEGTSNPNLYWYRQAAGRGLQLLFYSVGIGQISSEVPQNLSASRPQDRQFILSSKKLLLSDSGFYLCAWRQGLPTHEQYFGPGTRLTVT.

The V and J genes are TRBV27 and TRBJ2-7; maybe TRBD1 (6 bases). The CDR3 covers 14 residues. Germline V CDR1 and CDR2: MNHEY, SMNVEV (reference sequence). Deletions cut 0 bases from V and 6 bases from J, with 12 bases between. The CDR3 region is CASSLSGRGFEQYF. DNA of the CDR3: TGTGCCAGCAGTTTATCGGGCAGGGGTTTCGAGCAGTACTTC.

For the CDR3, the DNA is TGTGCCAGCAGTAGAGGGAATTCACCCCTCCACTTT. Translation gives CASSRGNSPLHF. The chain links TRBV6-5 to TRBJ1-6; the D is unclear. Trimming removed 5 bases from V and 7 bases from J, with 6 bases in between. The germline V gene has CDR1 MNHEY and CDR2 SVGAGI. CDR3 length equals 12 residues.

The CDR3 nucleotides read TGCGCCAGCGGAGAGCGGGGGGGAACCACAGATACGCAGTATTTT. Amino acid sequence: CASGERGGTTDTQYF. The chain joins TRBV5-1 to TRBJ2-3; 10 bases line up with TRBD2. The CDR3 is 15 amino acids. Looked up from germline, CDR1 is SGHRS and CDR2 is YFSETQ. The junction had 7 bases not matched to a gene; V was cut back by 7 bases and J by 2 bases. The full variable domain, in which reference TRBV5-1 and TRBJ2-3 provide the parts outside the CDR3, is KAGVTQTPRYLIKTRGQQVTLSCSPISGHRSVSWYQQTPGQGLQFLFEYFSETQRNKGNFPGRFSGRQFSNSRSEMNVSTLELGDSALYLCASGERGGTTDTQYFGPGTRLTVL.

V and J are TRBV10-1 and TRBJ2-3, with TRBD1 matching 7 bases. V shed 8 bases and J 5 bases; nucleotides not matched to a gene: 7. Germline V gene sequence: CDR1 WNHNN, CDR2 SYGVQD (reference sequence). The CDR3 contains 13 residues. The CDR3 is CASRTGPEDTQYF. CDR3 sequence (DNA): TGCGCCAGCCGGACAGGCCCCGAAGATACGCAGTATTTT.

This chain connects TRBV12-3 or TRBV12-4 to TRBJ1-1, with TRBD1 as a possible D gene (6 bases). V lost 6 bases and J 4 bases, leaving 12 bases between the germline ends. The CDR3 sequence is 13 residues long. For the CDR3, the DNA is TGTGCCAGCAGGTTAAGAGGGGGCACTGAAGCTTTCTTT. Amino acid sequence: CASRLRGGTEAFF.

CDR3 in amino acids: CSVDGLAGEYQETQYF. Written as DNA, the CDR3 is TGCAGCGTTGACGGACTAGCGGGGGAATACCAAGAGACCCAGTACTTC. The chain uses TRBV29-1 and TRBJ2-5, with 13 bases lining up with TRBD2. V lost 3 bases to trimming and J lost 0 bases; unmatched junction nucleotides: 4. Germline lookup yields CDR1 SQVTM and CDR2 ANQGSEA. The CDR3 has 16 residues.

The CDR3 DNA sequence: TGTGCCAGCAGATTGCATGGTGTAGTCGATGAAAAACTGTTTTTT. This sequence encodes CASRLHGVVDEKLFF. The rearrangement uses TRBV12-3 or TRBV12-4 and TRBJ1-4; the D is unclear. V was clipped by 6 bases and J by 6 bases, with 17 bases between them. The CDR3 loop spans 15 amino acids.

The V call is TRBV20-1, the J call TRBJ2-2; D is unresolved. Deletions cut 0 bases from V and 6 bases from J, with 8 bases between. The germline V gene has CDR1 DFQATT and CDR2 SNEGSKA (reference sequence). CDR3 length equals 13 residues. CDR3 in DNA: TGCAGTGCTAGAGATCAAAGTCCCGGGGAGCTGTTTTTT. Residues: CSARDQSPGELFF.

This clonotype has a single count. The chain has TRBV3-1 and TRBJ1-6; D might be TRBD1 (6 bases). Germline CDR1 is LGHDT and CDR2 is YNNKEL (reference sequence). V was shortened by 0 bases and J by 10 bases, with 19 bases between the two germline ends. This CDR3 is built from 17 residues. In nucleotides, the CDR3 is TGTGCCAGCAGCCAAGAGGGCGGAAAACAGGGCCCCTCACCCCTCCACTTT. The encoded protein is CASSQEGGKQGPSPLHF. Together with reference TRBV3-1 and TRBJ1-6, the CDR3 gives the full variable domain: DTAVSQTPKYLVTQMGNDKSIKCEQNLGHDTMYWYKQDSKKFLKIMFSYNNKELIINETVPNRFSPKSPDKAHLNLHINSLELGDSAVYFCASSQEGGKQGPSPLHFGNGTRLTVT.

The chain recombines TRBV30 with TRBJ2-7, with D possibly being TRBD1 or TRBD2 (5 bases each). V was shortened by 2 bases and J by 0 bases, with 14 bases between the two germline ends. Germline assignment: CDR1 GTSNPN and CDR2 SVGIG (reference sequence). CDR3 length: 15 residues. The CDR3 region has the DNA TGTGCCTGGAGTCGGGTGGGGGAGAGCTCCTACGAGCAGTACTTC. Protein product: CAWSRVGESSYEQYF. The variable domain in full, with the rest retrieved from reference TRBV30 and TRBJ2-7, is SQTIHQWPATLVQPVGSPLSLECTVEGTSNPNLYWYRQAAGRGLQLLFYSVGIGQISSEVPQNLSASRPQDRQFILSSKKLLLSDSGFYLCAWSRVGESSYEQYFGPGTRLTVT.

CDR3 bases: TGTGCCAGCAGTCCCCGGGACACCGTTCGGACTGAAGCTTTCTTT. The encoded protein is CASSPRDTVRTEAFF. V gene TRBV12-3 or TRBV12-4 combines with J gene TRBJ1-1; possible D gene TRBD1, 6 bases. V lost 5 bases and J lost 5, with 18 bases in between. The CDR3 extends over 15 amino acids.

The genes are TRBV5-1 and TRBJ2-2; D not resolved. V was pared by 3 bases and J by 5 bases, with 5 bases between. Germline CDR1 is SGHRS and CDR2 is YFSETQ. This CDR3 has 12 residues. Here the CDR3 DNA reads TGCGCCAGCAGCTCGAGAACCGGGGAGCTGTTTTTT. Residues: CASSSRTGELFF.

The chain recombines TRBV4-3 with TRBJ1-5; D is undetermined. CDR3 size: 14 residues. Germline-derived CDR1 and CDR2 are LGHNA and YSLEER. V gave up 1 base and J gave up 4 bases, with 8 bases separating them. The CDR3 DNA reads as TGCGCCAGCAGCCAAGTTAAGGGAAATCAGCCCCAGCATTTT. Translated: CASSQVKGNQPQHF.

This sequence joins TRBV6-6 and TRBJ1-1; 9 nucleotides match TRBD1. The J segment lost 3 bases and the V segment lost 2 bases, leaving 7 bases of the junction unmatched. Germline V gene sequence: CDR1 MNHNY, CDR2 SVGAGI (reference sequence). The CDR3 has 16 amino acids. CDR3: CASSYPLQGADTEAFF. CDR3 DNA: TGTGCCAGCAGTTACCCTTTACAGGGGGCTGACACTGAAGCTTTCTTT.

The chain links TRBV20-1 to TRBJ1-5; maybe TRBD1 (6 bases). Germline assignment: CDR1 DFQATT and CDR2 SNEGSKA (reference sequence). Deletions cut 3 bases from V and 5 bases from J, with 14 bases between. The CDR3 is 14 residues long. This CDR3 is CSASPDRIDQPQHF. The CDR3 nucleotides are TGCAGTGCTAGTCCCGACAGGATAGATCAGCCCCAGCATTTT.

The chain links TRBV9 to TRBJ2-3; the match to TRBD2 covers 8 bases. The J segment lost 1 base and the V segment lost 0 bases, leaving 7 bases of the junction unmatched. The CDR3 loop spans 17 amino acids. Germline V gene lookup returns CDR1 SGDLS and CDR2 YYNGEE. The CDR3 DNA follows: TGTGCCAGCAGCGTAGCGGAGCGGGGGCGCGGCACAGATACGCAGTATTTT. The encoded protein is CASSVAERGRGTDTQYF.

The chain recombines TRBV19 with TRBJ1-1; no reliable D call. The CDR3 covers 12 residues. Germline assignment: CDR1 LNHDA and CDR2 SQIVND (reference sequence). V was cut by 7 bases and J by 4 bases, with 10 bases left in between. The CDR3 coding sequence is TGTGCCAGTACGGGGTATCCCACTGAAGCTTTCTTT. Residues: CASTGYPTEAFF.

The chain joins TRBV5-1 to TRBJ1-1; D possibly corresponds to TRBD1 (5 bases). Between the trimmed V and J ends, which lost 4 bases and 1 base, there was a span of 14 bases. The CDR3 is made up of 15 amino acids. The germline CDR1 and CDR2 sequences are SGHRS and YFSETQ. CDR3 sequence (DNA): TGCGCCAGCAGCCCGGGAGGGACTGAGAACACTGAAGCTTTCTTT. It codes for CASSPGGTENTEAFF.

The chain couples TRBV30 to TRBJ2-3, with 7 bases matching TRBD1. Germline V gene lookup returns CDR1 GTSNPN and CDR2 SVGIG (reference sequence). The junction had 6 bases not matched to a gene; V was cut back by 4 bases and J by 5 bases. This CDR3 is built from 13 residues. The CDR3 region has the DNA TGTGCCTGGACGATACAGGGGAGAGATACGCAGTATTTT. Translation: CAWTIQGRDTQYF.

The rearrangement joins TRBV4-2 to TRBJ1-2, with D perhaps matching TRBD1 (6 bases). The V end was cut by 0 bases, the J end by 0 bases, with 11 bases between. CDR3 length: 16 residues. The germline V gene encodes CDR1 LGHNA and CDR2 YNFKEQ. The CDR3 sequence is CASSQEARDTNYGYTF. In DNA form, the CDR3 reads TGTGCCAGCAGCCAAGAAGCCAGGGACACTAACTATGGCTACACCTTC.

The DNA of the CDR3 is TGTGCCAGCAGTTCGGGGGGTAAGATTCAGCCCCAGCATTTT. This codes for CASSSGGKIQPQHF. The chain recombines TRBV12-3 or TRBV12-4 with TRBJ1-5; tentatively, D is TRBD1 (5 bases). This CDR3 is 14 amino acids long. The V end was cut by 4 bases, the J end by 6 bases, with 13 bases between.

The chain has TRBV5-6 and TRBJ2-3, with D perhaps given as TRBD1 or TRBD2 (5 bases each). The CDR3 contains 19 residues. The V gene lost 2 bases and the J gene lost 6 bases, with 28 bases spanning the gap. CDR1 and CDR2 (germline): SGHDT, YYEEEE. CDR3 protein: CASSFWGVPGTPSMDTQYF. In DNA form, the CDR3 reads TGTGCCAGCAGCTTTTGGGGTGTTCCCGGGACGCCCTCAATGGATACGCAGTATTTT.

This clonotype was seen just once. V usage is TRBV3-1 and J usage is TRBJ1-2; D is unresolved. Looked up from germline, CDR1 is LGHDT and CDR2 is YNNKEL (reference sequence). With 0 bases removed from V and 4 bases from J, the gap between germline ends came to 3 bases. The CDR3 runs to 12 residues. CDR3 protein: CASSQDAYGYTF. The CDR3 DNA is TGTGCCAGCAGCCAAGATGCCTATGGCTACACCTTC.

This clonotype was counted between two and nine times. The chain employs TRBV6-5 and TRBJ2-5, with 7 bases lining up with TRBD1. V dropped 2 bases and J dropped 5; count of bases not matched to a gene: 5. The CDR3 loop spans 14 amino acids. Germline V gene lookup returns CDR1 MNHEY and CDR2 SVGAGI. The CDR3 loop is CASSYRQGRETQYF. The CDR3 nucleotides are TGTGCCAGCAGTTACCGACAGGGTAGGGAGACCCAGTACTTC.

The J gene is TRBJ2-1, the V gene TRBV19; D remains unclear. This CDR3 region has 13 residues. Germline lookup yields CDR1 LNHDA and CDR2 SQIVND (reference sequence). V lost 1 base and J lost 7, with 8 bases in between. Written as DNA, the CDR3 is TGTGCCAGTAGTATAGGGACGGTGAATGAGCAGTTCTTC. Its protein is CASSIGTVNEQFF.

This chain links TRBV29-1 with TRBJ1-5; 8 bases match TRBD1. There are 13 residues in the CDR3. In germline, CDR1 is SQVTM, CDR2 ANQGSEA. The trim removed 3 bases at V and 3 bases at J, leaving 1 base unmatched. The CDR3 coding sequence is TGCAGCGTTGAGACAGGGGTCAATCAGCCCCAGCATTTT. As protein: CSVETGVNQPQHF.

This sequence joins TRBV7-3 and TRBJ2-5; possible D gene TRBD1, 5 bases. The CDR3 totals 15 residues. Germline CDR1 SGHTA, CDR2 FQGTGA. Between the trimmed V and J ends, which lost 1 base and 4 bases, there was a span of 13 bases. CDR3: CASSLKAAGRETQYF. CDR3 sequence (DNA): TGTGCCAGCAGCTTAAAGGCGGCAGGGCGAGAGACCCAGTACTTC.